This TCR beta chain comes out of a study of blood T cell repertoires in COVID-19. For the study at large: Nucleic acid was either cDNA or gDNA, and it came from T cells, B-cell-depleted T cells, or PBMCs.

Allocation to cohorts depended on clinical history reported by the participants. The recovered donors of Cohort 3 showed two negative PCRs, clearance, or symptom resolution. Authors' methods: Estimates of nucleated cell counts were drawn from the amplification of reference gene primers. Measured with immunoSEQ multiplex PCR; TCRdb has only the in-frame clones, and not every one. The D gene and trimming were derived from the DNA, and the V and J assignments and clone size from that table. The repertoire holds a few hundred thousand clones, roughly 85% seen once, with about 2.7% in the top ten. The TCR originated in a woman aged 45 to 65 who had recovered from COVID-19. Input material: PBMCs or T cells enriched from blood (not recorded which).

CDR3 amino acids: CASSFFGTGVENTIYF. DNA for the CDR3: TGCGCCAGCAGCTTCTTCGGGACAGGGGTTGAAAACACCATATATTTT. The rearrangement uses TRBV5-1 and TRBJ1-3; 10 positions match TRBD1. The CDR3 extends over 16 amino acids. CDR1 and CDR2 from the germline V gene are SGHRS and YFSETQ. V dropped 2 bases and J dropped 6; count of bases not matched to a gene: 8.